A single sample is the source of the 21 T cell receptor beta chains below, sequenced in a study of sequential checkpoint blockade in melanoma. Treatment defined: randomized to nivolumab then ipilimumab (arm A) or the reverse (arm B). Repertoires were generated with immunoSEQ multiplex PCR, while TCRdb's copy carries only in-frame clones and drops some. The data hold fewer than 20,000 clones, with approximately 77% observed a single time. Sequenced material: CD8+ T cells sorted from blood (inferred from file names), taken from a patient given nivolumab and ipilimumab in sequence. These receptors were obtained from a human donor with melanoma.

The CDR3 coding sequence is TGCGCCAGCAGCCACGGACAGGGCTCCTACGAGCAGTACTTC. Translated, it gives CASSHGQGSYEQYF. V usage is TRBV4-1 and J usage is TRBJ2-7; 8 bases fit TRBD1. Germline CDR1 reads MGHRA; CDR2 reads YSYEKL. Trimming cost V 3 bases and J 0 bases; bases outside gene matches: 1. The CDR3 loop spans 14 amino acids.

This clone was detected a few times. This sequence joins TRBV19 and TRBJ2-5, with D unresolved. V lost 1 base to trimming and J lost 11 bases, with 14 bases between them. Germline V gene data show CDR1 as LNHDA and CDR2 as SQIVND (reference sequence). This CDR3 is built from 13 residues. The CDR3, as DNA: TGTGCCAGTAGTATAGTGCCTCGTACGGAGCAGTACTTC. It is translated as CASSIVPRTEQYF.

The chain's CDR3 is CASSWGLQSYEQYF. DNA of the CDR3: TGTGCCAGCAGCTGGGGACTGCAATCCTACGAGCAGTACTTC. The rearrangement links TRBV6-5 to TRBJ2-7; possibly TRBD2 for D (6 bases). Trimming took off 6 bases at V and 1 base at J, with 13 bases between the two ends. The germline CDR1 and CDR2 sequences are MNHEY and SVGAGI. The CDR3 consists of 14 residues.

The chain carries TRBV5-1 and TRBJ1-2, with 10 bases matching TRBD1. Looked up from germline, CDR1 is SGHRS and CDR2 is YFSETQ. Germline trimming cut 3 bases from V and 0 bases from J; bases unmatched to any gene: 11. There are 18 residues in the CDR3. The CDR3 loop is CASSSNPGQGPTNYGYTF. The DNA of the CDR3 is TGCGCCAGCAGCTCCAATCCGGGACAGGGGCCGACTAACTATGGCTACACCTTC.

This rearrangement joins TRBV27 to TRBJ1-2; TRBD1 aligns across 9 bases. The CDR3 has 14 amino acids. Germline V gene sequence: CDR1 MNHEY, CDR2 SMNVEV (reference sequence). V lost 5 bases, J lost 8 bases, and 9 bases stayed unmatched. CDR3 region: CASSRQQGAEGYTF. The CDR3 DNA sequence: TGTGCCAGCAGTCGCCAACAGGGGGCAGAAGGCTACACCTTC.

The gene calls are TRBV28 and TRBJ1-4, with D unresolved. The germline V and J ends were trimmed by 2 bases and 4 bases, with 11 bases remaining between them. CDR1 and CDR2 from the germline V gene are MDHEN and SYDVKM. This CDR3 is built from 15 residues. The CDR3 reads CASSLTFTNNEKLFF. The CDR3 DNA reads as TGTGCCAGCAGTTTAACGTTCACTAATAATGAAAAACTGTTTTTT.

The chain uses TRBV29-1 and TRBJ1-1, with a tentative D call TRBD1 (6 bases). Germline V CDR1 and CDR2: SQVTM, ANQGSEA. The CDR3 spans 13 residues. The V end lost 6 bases, the J end lost 0 bases, and 11 bases lay between the germline ends. The CDR3 bases are TGCAGCGTCCCAGGGGCTATGAACACTGAAGCTTTCTTT. Its protein is CSVPGAMNTEAFF.

The chain uses TRBV7-8 and TRBJ2-7; 11 positions match TRBD1. The germline CDR1 and CDR2 sequences are SGHVS and FQNEAQ. This CDR3 spans 13 amino acids. The V gene end was trimmed by 5 bases and the J gene end by 6 bases; junction bases not matched to a gene: 3. This CDR3 reads CASSLGTGGEQYF. The CDR3 region has the DNA TGTGCCAGCAGCCTAGGGACAGGGGGCGAGCAGTACTTC.

This clone was seen just once. V gene TRBV30 combines with J gene TRBJ1-1, with D possibly matching TRBD1 (5 bases). The CDR3 totals 14 residues. Germline V gives CDR1 GTSNPN, CDR2 SVGIG (reference sequence). V lost 0 bases to trimming and J lost 3 bases, with 11 bases between them. In DNA form, the CDR3 reads TGTGCCTGGAGTGTAGGCGACAGCGACACTGAAGCTTTCTTT. It codes for CAWSVGDSDTEAFF.

This clone occurred a few times. J is TRBJ1-2 and V is TRBV7-9; D is undetermined. The CDR3 length is 14 residues. The germline V gene has CDR1 SEHNR and CDR2 FQNEAQ (reference sequence). Trimming stripped 5 bases from V and 0 bases from J, with 10 bases between. The CDR3 spells CASSGGSPNYGYTF. The CDR3 DNA reads TGTGCCAGCAGCGGCGGGAGCCCTAACTATGGCTACACCTTC. Supplemented by reference TRBV7-9 and TRBJ1-2, the full variable domain reads DTGVSQNPRHKITKRGQNVTFRCDPISEHNRLYWYRQTLGQGPEFLTYFQNEAQLEKSRLLSDRFSAERPKGSFSTLEIQRTEQGDSAMYLCASSGGSPNYGYTFGSGTRLTVV.

The V call is TRBV21-1, the J call TRBJ1-2; the table calls TRBD1, which could not be checked here. TRBV21-1 is a pseudogene locus. The CDR3 is made up of 15 amino acids. DNA for the CDR3: TGTGCCAGCAGCAAACCGGGACAGTTCCACTATGGCTACACCTTC. Its protein product is CASSKPGQFHYGYTF.

The chain has TRBV13 and TRBJ1-1; D possibly corresponds to TRBD1 (5 bases). The V end lost 5 bases, the J end lost 5 bases, and 24 bases lay between the germline ends. The CDR3 is made up of 17 amino acids. The germline V gene encodes CDR1 PRHDT and CDR2 FYEKMQ (reference sequence). CDR3 amino acids: CASSIVRQGLLGTEAFF. The CDR3 DNA reads TGTGCCAGCAGCATAGTGCGGCAGGGACTGCTTGGGACTGAAGCTTTCTTT.

Concerning this clone: One junction end disagrees with the germline gene, perhaps due to a read error. V usage is TRBV5-6 and J usage is TRBJ1-2; a weak D match, TRBD1 (5 bases). The germline V gene has CDR1 SGHDT and CDR2 YYEEEE. The CDR3 has 11 amino acids. For the CDR3, the DNA is TGTGCCAGCAGCGTATCAGGGTTCGAATTTTTC. This encodes CASSVSGFEFF.

To note about this clone: Other DNA variants within this sample encode the same CDR3. The rearrangement joins TRBV19 to TRBJ1-1; weak D call: TRBD1 (6 bases). V lost 5 bases to trimming and J lost 5 bases, with 15 bases between them. The CDR3 length is 14 residues. The germline V gene encodes CDR1 LNHDA and CDR2 SQIVND (reference sequence). The CDR3 DNA reads as TGTGCCAGTAGTGAAGGACAGCAGAATACTGAAGCTTTCTTT. Protein product: CASSEGQQNTEAFF.

The chain is built from TRBV4-1 and TRBJ1-5; D remains ambiguous. CDR1 is MGHRA, CDR2 YSYEKL, per germline. CDR3 length equals 16 residues. V gave up 0 bases and J gave up 2 bases, with 11 bases separating them. The CDR3 sequence: CASSQDVGLRNQPQHF. CDR3 nucleotides: TGCGCCAGCAGCCAAGATGTCGGGTTGCGCAATCAGCCCCAGCATTTT.

Concerning this clone itself: One junction end disagrees with the germline gene, perhaps due to a read error. The V gene is TRBV27, the J gene TRBJ1-2; D possibly corresponds to TRBD1 (5 bases). Looked up from germline, CDR1 is MNHEY and CDR2 is SMNVEV (reference sequence). The CDR3 loop spans 18 amino acids. This CDR3 reads CASTSFMGGAWENYGYSF. The CDR3 nucleotides are TGTGCCAGCACCTCCTTCATGGGTGGGGCATGGGAAAACTATGGCTACTCCTTC.

The chain is built from TRBV5-6 and TRBJ1-1; TRBD1 agrees at 7 bases. This CDR3 is 14 amino acids long. Unmatched junction bases numbered 6, after V lost 0 bases and J lost 7 bases. Germline V gene data show CDR1 as SGHDT and CDR2 as YYEEEE. CDR3 sequence (DNA): TGTGCCAGCAGCTTGGGGGACAGCATCAATGAAGCTTTCTTT. Its translation is CASSLGDSINEAFF.

The rearrangement links TRBV4-1 to TRBJ1-1; 7 bases line up with TRBD1. The CDR3 is made up of 15 amino acids. CDR1 and CDR2 from the germline V gene are MGHRA and YSYEKL. V lost 4 bases and J lost 6; bases outside the gene matches: 11. The CDR3 nucleotides read TGCGCCAGCAGCCGGTCGCCGGGACAGCAGTCTGAAGCTTTCTTT. It specifies CASSRSPGQQSEAFF.

In this sample, this clone turned up once. The chain joins TRBV19 to TRBJ1-5; TRBD1 agrees at 7 bases. J gave up 7 bases and V 5 bases, and 11 bases lay outside the gene matches. The germline V gene encodes CDR1 LNHDA and CDR2 SQIVND (reference sequence). This CDR3 comprises 15 residues. CDR3 DNA sequence: TGTGCCAGTAGTTTAACTTTAGGGGGCCAGCAGCCCCAGCATTTT. Residues: CASSLTLGGQQPQHF.

The chain links TRBV7-9 to TRBJ2-5; D is undetermined. In germline, CDR1 is SEHNR, CDR2 FQNEAQ (reference sequence). With 1 base removed from V and 5 bases from J, the gap between germline ends came to 5 bases. The CDR3 runs 12 residues. In DNA, the CDR3 is TGTGCCAGCAGCTTAGAAACTGAGACCCAGTACTTC. Translating gives CASSLETETQYF.

V usage is TRBV27 and J usage is TRBJ1-5; maybe TRBD1 (6 bases). V lost 0 bases, J lost 5 bases, and 11 bases lay in between. The CDR3 runs 15 residues. The germline V gene encodes CDR1 MNHEY and CDR2 SMNVEV (reference sequence). For the CDR3, the DNA is TGTGCCAGCAGTTTATCTTCCGGGACATATCAGCCCCAGCATTTT. Protein product: CASSLSSGTYQPQHF.